Presented here are 2 T cell receptor beta chains from one specimen sequenced in a study of cytomegalovirus exposure and HLA in healthy donors. PCR employed 60 Vbeta and 13 Jbeta primers. Clones were read by immunoSEQ multiplex PCR, and TCRdb kept only the in-frame ones, dropping some. In the table there are 100,000 to 150,000 clones, about three quarters of which are singletons. The sequenced sample was PBMCs. The receptors were sampled from a woman between 35 and 50 years old in good health and CMV-seropositive.

J is TRBJ1-2 and V is TRBV5-4; 11 bases line up with TRBD1. This CDR3 comprises 15 residues. From germline, CDR1 is SGHNT and CDR2 YYREEE (reference sequence). J gave up 6 bases and V 3 bases, and 7 bases lay outside the gene matches. The CDR3 DNA reads as TGTGCCAGCAGCTGGGTGGGACAGGGGGAAAATGGCTACACCTTC. Protein: CASSWVGQGENGYTF.

The chain joins TRBV28 to TRBJ1-5; 8 nucleotides match TRBD1. J gave up 8 bases and V 4 bases, and 4 bases lay outside the gene matches. Per the germline V gene, CDR1 is MDHEN and CDR2 is SYDVKM. This CDR3 spans 13 amino acids. The chain's CDR3 is CASSSGGREPQHF. For the CDR3, the DNA is TGTGCCAGCAGTTCAGGGGGCCGTGAGCCCCAGCATTTT.